The 26 T cell receptor beta chains given below trace back to one sample, sequenced in a study of T-cell reconstitution after alpha-beta-depleted transplantation in children. Unique molecular identifiers were used to barcode this TCRbeta library. MiXCR was run by TCRdb on the PCR reads, yielding one entry per CDR3 protein. Of about half a million distinct CDR3 sequences detected, approximately 12% appear once; the ten largest clones hold under 7%. Sequenced here: PBMCs from the stem cell graft donor, sampled from the stem cell graft. These receptors all come from a human donor who donated a stem cell graft to a child with combined immunodeficiency.

The rearrangement joins TRBV11-2 to TRBJ2-1, with D hard to call. Trimming removed 5 bases from V and 5 bases from J, with 7 bases in between. The CDR3 is 12 amino acids. Germline V CDR1 and CDR2: SGHAT, FQNNGV. Here the CDR3 DNA reads TGTGCCAGCAGCCAACAAGACAATGAGCAGTTCTTC. Its translation is CASSQQDNEQFF.

The chain uses TRBV7-3 and TRBJ2-6, with 7 positions matching TRBD1. This CDR3 region has 16 residues. CDR1 SGHTA and CDR2 FQGTGA come from the germline V gene. V lost 6 bases, J lost 4 bases, and 9 bases stayed unmatched. The DNA for the CDR3 is TGTGCCAGCAGTCCTGCGACAGGGACCGGGGCCAACGTCCTGACTTTC. Protein sequence: CASSPATGTGANVLTF.

This clonotype appeared many times. The J gene is TRBJ1-2, the V gene TRBV29-1; D call uncertain. CDR1 and CDR2 from the germline V gene are SQVTM and ANQGSEA. The CDR3 is 13 amino acids. Trimming pared 3 bases from V and 4 bases from J, leaving 12 bases between. This CDR3 is CSVEAGDSYGYTF. DNA of the CDR3: TGCAGCGTTGAGGCAGGTGACTCCTATGGCTACACCTTC.

V gene TRBV12-3 or TRBV12-4 combines with J gene TRBJ2-7, with no clear D. V lost 5 bases and J lost 2, with 13 bases in between. The CDR3 contains 14 residues. The CDR3 nucleotides are TGTGCCAGCAGTCCGCGTTCTTTCGCCTACGAGCAGTACTTC. Translation gives CASSPRSFAYEQYF.

This chain connects TRBV29-1 to TRBJ1-2; maybe TRBD1 (6 bases). V lost 4 bases, J lost 1 base, and 10 bases lay in between. This CDR3 spans 13 amino acids. CDR1 SQVTM and CDR2 ANQGSEA come from the germline V gene. CDR3 bases: TGCAGCGTTGCGGACAGCCTTAACTATGGCTACACCTTC. It yields the protein CSVADSLNYGYTF.

The rearrangement links TRBV29-1 to TRBJ1-4; no clear D. The germline V and J ends were trimmed by 6 bases and 6 bases, with 17 bases remaining between them. The V gene's germline CDR1 is SQVTM and CDR2 ANQGSEA. The CDR3 loop spans 14 amino acids. The CDR3 spells CSVRPHHRDEKLFF. The CDR3 bases are TGCAGCGTACGGCCGCATCACCGTGATGAAAAACTGTTTTTT. Complete variable domain (other parts from reference TRBV29-1 and TRBJ1-4): SAVISQKPSRDICQRGTSLTIQCQVDSQVTMMFWYRQQPGQSLTLIATANQGSEATYESGFVIDKFPISRPNLTFSTLTVSNMSPEDSSIYLCSVRPHHRDEKLFFGSGTQLSVL.

The chain has TRBV7-9 and TRBJ2-1, with unresolved D. CDR3 length equals 16 residues. Germline-derived CDR1 and CDR2 are SEHNR and FQNEAQ (reference sequence). Deletions cut 4 bases from V and 9 bases from J, with 22 bases between. The chain's CDR3 is CASSSPSSDAETEQFF. The CDR3 coding sequence is TGTGCCAGCAGCTCCCCTTCCTCAGACGCGGAGACTGAGCAGTTCTTC.

V and J are TRBV5-1 and TRBJ2-3; TRBD2 might be the D (5 bases). The length of the CDR3 is 14 residues. The germline V and J ends were trimmed by 6 bases and 4 bases, with 15 bases remaining between them. Germline lookup yields CDR1 SGHRS and CDR2 YFSETQ. In nucleotides, the CDR3 is TGCGCCAGCACCCAAGACGGGGTCGCAGATACGCAGTATTTT. This sequence encodes CASTQDGVADTQYF.

This clonotype has a handful of counts. The germline gene is not matched at one end of the junction; a read error may be the cause. The chain combines TRBV20-1 with TRBJ2-1; TRBD2 matches 9 bases. Germline loops: CDR1 DFQATT, CDR2 SNEGSKA (reference sequence). The CDR3 contains 17 residues. The DNA of the CDR3 is TGCTGTGCTAGAGTCCTAGCGGGGCCGGCTCACTACAATGAGCAGTTCTTC. Residues: CCARVLAGPAHYNEQFF.

This clonotype turned up a few times. This chain joins TRBV25-1 and TRBJ2-7, with D perhaps TRBD1 (5 bases). The length of the CDR3 is 16 residues. Germline V CDR1 and CDR2: MGHDK, SYGVNS. Trimming pared 0 bases from V and 6 bases from J, leaving 18 bases between. In DNA form, the CDR3 reads TGTGCCAGCAGTGAATACAAGGGGAAGGAATCGCCCGAGCAGTACTTC. It is translated as CASSEYKGKESPEQYF.

This sequence joins TRBV7-3 and TRBJ2-3; no reliable D call. This CDR3 comprises 15 residues. CDR1 and CDR2 (germline): SGHTA, FQGTGA. Trimming took 5 bases from V and 0 from J, leaving 12 bases between them. The CDR3 protein is CASSQGGPSTDTQYF. As DNA, the CDR3 is TGTGCCAGCAGCCAAGGCGGACCTAGCACAGATACGCAGTATTTT.

This clonotype was picked up many times. The chain joins TRBV20-1 to TRBJ2-4; 7 bases agree with TRBD1. The CDR3 totals 14 residues. V shed 6 bases, J shed 1 base, and the junction held 6 bases outside the gene matches. The germline V gene encodes CDR1 DFQATT and CDR2 SNEGSKA (reference sequence). CDR3 loop: CSARDSPAKNIQYF. Here the CDR3 DNA reads TGCAGTGCCCGGGACAGTCCGGCCAAAAACATTCAGTACTTC.

The chain carries TRBV5-6 and TRBJ2-3; 8 nucleotides agree with TRBD2. V dropped 4 bases and J dropped 2; count of bases not matched to a gene: 12. Germline lookup yields CDR1 SGHDT and CDR2 YYEEEE. The CDR3 has 17 amino acids. CDR3 residues: CASSPVGGTRLTDTQYF. The CDR3 bases are TGTGCCAGCAGCCCGGTCGGCGGGACTAGACTCACAGATACGCAGTATTTT.

V usage is TRBV7-9 and J usage is TRBJ2-1; TRBD2 is a possible D gene (6 bases). V lost 3 bases, J lost 0 bases, and 9 bases lay in between. The CDR3 spans 15 residues. Germline CDR1 SEHNR, CDR2 FQNEAQ (reference sequence). The CDR3 loop reads CASSFGLRSYNEQFF. The CDR3 coding sequence is TGTGCCAGCAGCTTTGGACTACGCTCCTACAATGAGCAGTTCTTC.

This clonotype was detected ten times or more. The chain has TRBV29-1 and TRBJ2-1; possibly TRBD2 for D (5 bases). The CDR3 has 12 residues. The germline gives CDR1 SQVTM, CDR2 ANQGSEA. The germline V and J ends were trimmed by 7 bases and 0 bases, with 7 bases remaining between them. CDR3 in DNA: TGCAGCGGTGGAGGCTCCTACAATGAGCAGTTCTTC. As protein: CSGGGSYNEQFF.

V and J are TRBV7-2 and TRBJ2-6; 7 bases line up with TRBD1. The length of the CDR3 is 15 residues. J lost 3 bases, V lost 5 bases, and 4 bases had no gene match. Germline CDR1 is SGHTA and CDR2 is FQGNSA. The CDR3 DNA follows: TGTGCCAGCAGCCCCGGACAGGTTGGGGCCAACGTCCTGACTTTC. It specifies CASSPGQVGANVLTF.

This chain links TRBV5-8 with TRBJ2-3; D may be TRBD1 (7 bases). Germline CDR1 and CDR2: SGHTS and YDEGEE. Trimming removed 3 bases at V and 4 bases at J, with 21 bases between. CDR3 length: 17 residues. This CDR3 reads CASSYHLGQGGADTQYF. The CDR3 DNA sequence: TGTGCCAGCAGCTACCACTTAGGGCAGGGGGGTGCAGATACGCAGTATTTT.

J is TRBJ2-2 and V is TRBV7-6, with D unresolved. The V and J ends lost 5 bases and 3 bases respectively, with 13 bases between them. The length of the CDR3 is 15 residues. Germline CDR1 is SGHVS and CDR2 is FNYEAQ. The CDR3, as DNA: TGTGCCAGCAGCCCCGGGCCCCTCTACACCGGGGAGCTGTTTTTT. Protein: CASSPGPLYTGELFF.

This clonotype has a count of ten or more. The chain uses TRBV9 and TRBJ1-3; weak D call: TRBD1 (5 bases). CDR3 size: 16 residues. Germline V lookup: CDR1 SGDLS, CDR2 YYNGEE. Trimming left V 0 bases short and J 2 bases short, with 12 bases between. The CDR3 coding sequence is TGTGCCAGCAGCGTAGCGGGGCGGGGTGCTGGAAACACCATATATTTT. This sequence encodes CASSVAGRGAGNTIYF.

V is TRBV7-3 and J is TRBJ2-5; D perhaps matches TRBD1 (5 bases). Germline V gene sequence: CDR1 SGHTA, CDR2 FQGTGA. The ends were cut back, 5 bases at V and 6 bases at J, with 13 bases in the middle. This CDR3 comprises 13 residues. This CDR3 is CASSKDTGQTQYF. CDR3 bases: TGTGCCAGCAGCAAGGACACAGGCCAGACCCAGTACTTC.

This clonotype was observed a handful of times. The chain combines TRBV5-1 with TRBJ2-3; D remains ambiguous. The length of the CDR3 is 14 residues. Germline V gives CDR1 SGHRS, CDR2 YFSETQ. V was cut by 0 bases and J by 0 bases, with 5 bases left in between. The DNA for the CDR3 is TGCGCCAGCAGCTTGGAAATCAGCACAGATACGCAGTATTTT. Amino acids: CASSLEISTDTQYF.

The rearrangement uses TRBV28 and TRBJ2-7, with D perhaps matching TRBD1 or TRBD2 (5 bases each). V was cut by 2 bases and J by 0 bases, with 11 bases left in between. Germline V gene lookup returns CDR1 MDHEN and CDR2 SYDVKM. The CDR3 is 15 amino acids. CDR3 loop: CASSLGDRPSYEQYF. Written as DNA, the CDR3 is TGTGCCAGCAGTTTAGGGGACCGACCCTCCTACGAGCAGTACTTC.

The sample holds many counts of this clonotype. This chain joins TRBV6-2 or TRBV6-3 and TRBJ2-1; D unclear. Trimming shortened V by 2 bases and J by 8 bases, and 7 bases separated the two germline ends. The CDR3 length is 12 residues. The germline V gene encodes CDR1 MNHEY and CDR2 SVGEGT. CDR3 nucleotides: TGTGCCAGCAGTTACCCCCGCTATGAGCAGTTCTTC. Translating it yields CASSYPRYEQFF.

This clonotype was counted many times. The V call is TRBV10-3, the J call TRBJ2-1; maybe TRBD2 (5 bases). The ends were cut back, 3 bases at V and 10 bases at J, with 7 bases in the middle. The CDR3 is 11 amino acids. Germline CDR1 is ENHRY and CDR2 is SYGVKD. As DNA, the CDR3 is TGTGCCATCAGTGACCTAGCAGAGCAGTTCTTC. Its translation is CAISDLAEQFF.

There are a few counts of this clonotype. The rearrangement joins TRBV4-3 to TRBJ1-6; D gene ambiguous. Between the trimmed V and J ends, which lost 0 bases and 10 bases, there was a span of 13 bases. The CDR3 runs to 15 residues. Germline lookup yields CDR1 LGHNA and CDR2 YSLEER. CDR3 sequence: CASSQELGSRSPLHF. CDR3 sequence (DNA): TGCGCCAGCAGCCAAGAATTGGGCTCCAGGTCACCCCTCCACTTT.

Only a few counts were recorded for this clonotype. The chain links TRBV20-1 to TRBJ2-1; 9 bases match TRBD2. The CDR3 runs to 16 residues. Germline CDR1 and CDR2: DFQATT and SNEGSKA (reference sequence). J was trimmed by 2 bases and V by 0 bases; bases with no gene match: 5. The CDR3 DNA sequence: TGCAGTGCTAGAGATCTCGCGGGAGGGCCCTACAATGAGCAGTTCTTC. It codes for CSARDLAGGPYNEQFF.